This TCR beta chain is drawn from a study of T cells in Graves' hyperthyroidism and ophthalmopathy. This CDR3 comprises 16 residues. Germline V gives CDR1 PRHDT, CDR2 FYEKMQ (reference sequence). Trimming took 6 bases from V and 0 from J, leaving 18 bases between them. Diagnoses were established using clinical symptoms, serum thyroxine and TRAb, thyroid ultrasound and orbital computed tomography. The investigators amplified TCR beta CDR3 regions from RNA transcripts. With the HTBI primer set, the TCR CDR3 went through a first round of RT-PCR. TCRdb reanalysed the multiplex PCR reads using MiXCR and keeps one entry per CDR3 protein. The sample consists of about half a million distinct CDR3 sequences, about 20% of them appearing once. Study-wide results and caveats: A model of 13 V-J pairs discriminated ophthalmopathy from stable hyperthyroidism. Blood also showed most of the thyroid clonotypes that were expanded above 0.001.

This clonotype showed up just a few times. What it binds is not known. This receptor was taken from a man younger than 30 with Graves' hyperthyroidism. Material for sequencing was blood. The chain carries TRBV13 and TRBJ2-7; D perhaps matches TRBD1 (6 bases). The CDR3, as DNA: TGTGCCAGCAGTCGTAATGGGGACAAGGGCTCCTACGAGCAGTACTTC. Residues: CASSRNGDKGSYEQYF.